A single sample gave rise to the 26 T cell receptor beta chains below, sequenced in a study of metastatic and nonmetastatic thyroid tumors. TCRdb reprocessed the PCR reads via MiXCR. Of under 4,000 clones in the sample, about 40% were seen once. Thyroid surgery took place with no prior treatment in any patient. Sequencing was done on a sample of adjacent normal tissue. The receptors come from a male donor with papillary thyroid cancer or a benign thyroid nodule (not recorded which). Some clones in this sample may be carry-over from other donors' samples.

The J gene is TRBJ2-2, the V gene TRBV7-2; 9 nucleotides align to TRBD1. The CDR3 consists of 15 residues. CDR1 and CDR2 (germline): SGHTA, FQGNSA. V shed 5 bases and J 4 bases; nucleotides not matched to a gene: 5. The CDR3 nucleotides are TGTGCCAGCAGCCTACAGGGGGCGGGCACCGGGGAGCTGTTTTTT. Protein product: CASSLQGAGTGELFF.

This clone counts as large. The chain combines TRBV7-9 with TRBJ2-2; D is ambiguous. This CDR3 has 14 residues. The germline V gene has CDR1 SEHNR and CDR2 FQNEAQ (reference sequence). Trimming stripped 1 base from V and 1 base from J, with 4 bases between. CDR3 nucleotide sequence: TGTGCCAGCAGCTTAGGACAGAACACCGGGGAGCTGTTTTTT. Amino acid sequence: CASSLGQNTGELFF.

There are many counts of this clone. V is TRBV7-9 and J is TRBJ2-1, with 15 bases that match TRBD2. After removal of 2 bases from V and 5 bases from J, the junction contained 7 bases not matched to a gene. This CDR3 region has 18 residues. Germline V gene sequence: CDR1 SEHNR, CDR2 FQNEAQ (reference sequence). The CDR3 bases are TGTGCCAGCAGCTTACTTCCGGGACTAGCGGGAGGAGACAATGAGCAGTTCTTC. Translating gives CASSLLPGLAGGDNEQFF.

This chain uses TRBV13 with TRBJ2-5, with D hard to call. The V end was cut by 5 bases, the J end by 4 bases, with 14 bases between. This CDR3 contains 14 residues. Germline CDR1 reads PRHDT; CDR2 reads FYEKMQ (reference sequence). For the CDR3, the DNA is TGTGCCAGCAGCCGCCTCGTGGGCCGAGAGACCCAGTACTTC. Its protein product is CASSRLVGRETQYF. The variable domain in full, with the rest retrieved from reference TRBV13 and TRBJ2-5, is AAGVIQSPRHLIKEKRETATLKCYPIPRHDTVYWYQQGPGQDPQFLISFYEKMQSDKGSIPDRFSAQQFSDYHSELNMSSLELGDSALYFCASSRLVGRETQYFGPGTRLLVL.

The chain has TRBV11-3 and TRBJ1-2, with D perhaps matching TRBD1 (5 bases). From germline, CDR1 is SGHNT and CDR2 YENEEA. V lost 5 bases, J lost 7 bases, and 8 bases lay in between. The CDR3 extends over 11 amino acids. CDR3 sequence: CASSNGGGYTF. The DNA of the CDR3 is TGTGCCAGCAGCAACGGGGGTGGCTACACCTTC. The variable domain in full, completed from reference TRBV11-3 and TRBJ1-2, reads EAGVVQSPRYKIIEKKQPVAFWCNPISGHNTLYWYLQNLGQGPELLIRYENEEAVDDSQLPKDRFSAERLKGVDSTLKIQPAELGDSAVYLCASSNGGGYTFGSGTRLTVV.

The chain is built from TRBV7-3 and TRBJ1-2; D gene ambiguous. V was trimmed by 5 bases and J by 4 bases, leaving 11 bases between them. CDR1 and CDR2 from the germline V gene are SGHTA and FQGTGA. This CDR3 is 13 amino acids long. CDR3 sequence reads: CASSVDGTYGYTF. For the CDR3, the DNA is TGTGCCAGCAGCGTAGATGGTACCTATGGCTACACCTTC.

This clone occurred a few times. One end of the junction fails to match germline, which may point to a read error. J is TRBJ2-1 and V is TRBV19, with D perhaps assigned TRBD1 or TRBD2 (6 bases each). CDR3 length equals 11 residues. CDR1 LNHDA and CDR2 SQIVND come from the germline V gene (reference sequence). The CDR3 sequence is CASRGHNDQFF. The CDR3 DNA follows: TGTGCCAGTCGGGGGCACAATGATCAGTTCTTC.

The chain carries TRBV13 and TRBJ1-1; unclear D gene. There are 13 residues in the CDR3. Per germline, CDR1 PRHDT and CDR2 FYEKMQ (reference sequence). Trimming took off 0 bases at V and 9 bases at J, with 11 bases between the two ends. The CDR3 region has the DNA TGTGCCAGCAGCTTAGGGGTTTCCCCGAAAGCTTTCTTT. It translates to CASSLGVSPKAFF. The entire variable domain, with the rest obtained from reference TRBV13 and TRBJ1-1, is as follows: AAGVIQSPRHLIKEKRETATLKCYPIPRHDTVYWYQQGPGQDPQFLISFYEKMQSDKGSIPDRFSAQQFSDYHSELNMSSLELGDSALYFCASSLGVSPKAFFGQGTRLTVV.

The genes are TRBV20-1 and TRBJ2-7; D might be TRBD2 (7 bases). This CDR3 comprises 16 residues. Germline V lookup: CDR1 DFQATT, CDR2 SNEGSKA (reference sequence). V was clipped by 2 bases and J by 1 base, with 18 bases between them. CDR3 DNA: TGCAGTGCTAGAACGGATAGGGGGAGGGAATCCTACGAGCAGTACGTC. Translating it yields CSARTDRGRESYEQYV.

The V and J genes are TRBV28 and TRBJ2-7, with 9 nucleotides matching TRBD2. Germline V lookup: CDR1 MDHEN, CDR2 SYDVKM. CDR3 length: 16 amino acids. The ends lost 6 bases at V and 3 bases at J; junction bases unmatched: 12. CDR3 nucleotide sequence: TGTGCCAGCAGGCCACCGGGACTAGCAGCCGGCTACGAGCAGTACTTC. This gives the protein CASRPPGLAAGYEQYF.

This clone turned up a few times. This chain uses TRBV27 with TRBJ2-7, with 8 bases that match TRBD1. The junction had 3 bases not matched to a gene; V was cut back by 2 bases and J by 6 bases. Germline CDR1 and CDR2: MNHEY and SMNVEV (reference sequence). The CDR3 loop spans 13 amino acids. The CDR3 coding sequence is TGTGCCAGCAGTTTACCGGGACAGGCCGAGCAGTACTTC. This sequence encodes CASSLPGQAEQYF.

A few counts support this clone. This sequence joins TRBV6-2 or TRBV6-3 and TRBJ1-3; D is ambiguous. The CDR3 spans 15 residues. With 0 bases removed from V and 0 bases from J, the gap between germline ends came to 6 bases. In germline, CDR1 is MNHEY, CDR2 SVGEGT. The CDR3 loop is CASSYSQYSGNTIYF. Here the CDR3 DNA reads TGTGCCAGCAGTTACTCGCAGTACTCTGGAAACACCATATATTTT.

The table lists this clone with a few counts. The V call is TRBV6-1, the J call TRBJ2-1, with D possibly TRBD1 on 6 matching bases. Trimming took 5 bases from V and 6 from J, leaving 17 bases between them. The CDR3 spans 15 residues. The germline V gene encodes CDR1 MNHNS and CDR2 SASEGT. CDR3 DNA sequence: TGTGCCAGCAGTTCCAGGGGCCCCTTCGGCAATGAGCAGTTCTTC. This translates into CASSSRGPFGNEQFF.

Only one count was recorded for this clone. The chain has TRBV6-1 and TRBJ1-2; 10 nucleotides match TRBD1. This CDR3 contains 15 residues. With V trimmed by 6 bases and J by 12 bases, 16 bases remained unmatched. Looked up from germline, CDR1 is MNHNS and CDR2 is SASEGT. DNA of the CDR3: TGTGCCAGCAGGGTACAGGGACAGGGGACCTATCCCAACACCTTC. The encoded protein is CASRVQGQGTYPNTF.

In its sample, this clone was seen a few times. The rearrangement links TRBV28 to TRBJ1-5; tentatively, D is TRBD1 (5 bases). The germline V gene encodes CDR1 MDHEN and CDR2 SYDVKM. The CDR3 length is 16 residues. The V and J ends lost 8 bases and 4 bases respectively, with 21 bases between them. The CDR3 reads CASHVGLWGENQPQHF. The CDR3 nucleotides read TGTGCCAGCCACGTGGGGCTCTGGGGGGAAAATCAGCCCCAGCATTTT.

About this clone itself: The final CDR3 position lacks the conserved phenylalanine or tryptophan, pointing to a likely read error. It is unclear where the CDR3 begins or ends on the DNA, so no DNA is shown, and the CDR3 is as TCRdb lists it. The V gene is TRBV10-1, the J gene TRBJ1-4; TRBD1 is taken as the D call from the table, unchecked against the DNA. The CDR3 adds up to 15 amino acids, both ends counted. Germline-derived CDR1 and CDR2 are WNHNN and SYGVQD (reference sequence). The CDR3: CASSESLGGTEKLFL.

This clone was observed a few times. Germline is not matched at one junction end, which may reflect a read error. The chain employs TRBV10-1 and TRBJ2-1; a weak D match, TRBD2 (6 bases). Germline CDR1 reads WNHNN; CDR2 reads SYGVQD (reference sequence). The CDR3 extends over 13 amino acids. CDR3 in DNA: TGCGCCAGCATTCGGGGGACCTACAATGAGCGGTTCTTC. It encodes CASIRGTYNERFF.

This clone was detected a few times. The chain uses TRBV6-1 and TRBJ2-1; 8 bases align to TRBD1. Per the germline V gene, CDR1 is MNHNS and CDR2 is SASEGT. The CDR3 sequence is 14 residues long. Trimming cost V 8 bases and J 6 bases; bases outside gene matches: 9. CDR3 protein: CASQGRGRLNEQFF. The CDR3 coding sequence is TGTGCCAGCCAGGGCAGGGGGCGCCTCAATGAGCAGTTCTTC.

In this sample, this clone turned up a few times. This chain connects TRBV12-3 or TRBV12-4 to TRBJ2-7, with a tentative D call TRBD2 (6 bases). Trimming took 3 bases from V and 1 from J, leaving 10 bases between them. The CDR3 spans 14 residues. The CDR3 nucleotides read TGTGCCAGCAGTTTTGGCGGGAATTCCTACGAGCAGTACTTC. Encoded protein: CASSFGGNSYEQYF.

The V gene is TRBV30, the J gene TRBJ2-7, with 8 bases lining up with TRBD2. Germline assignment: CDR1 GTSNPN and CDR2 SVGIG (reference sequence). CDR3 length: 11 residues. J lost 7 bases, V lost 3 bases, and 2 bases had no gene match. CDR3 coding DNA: TGTGCCTGGAGCGGGAGGGGGGAGCAGTACTTC. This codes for CAWSGRGEQYF.

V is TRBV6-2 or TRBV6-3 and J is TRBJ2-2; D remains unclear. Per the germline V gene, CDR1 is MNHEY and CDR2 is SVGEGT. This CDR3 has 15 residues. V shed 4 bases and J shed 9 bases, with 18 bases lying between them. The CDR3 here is CASSSSGPYTWELFF. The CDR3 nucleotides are TGTGCCAGCAGTTCCTCCGGGCCATACACGTGGGAGCTGTTTTTT.

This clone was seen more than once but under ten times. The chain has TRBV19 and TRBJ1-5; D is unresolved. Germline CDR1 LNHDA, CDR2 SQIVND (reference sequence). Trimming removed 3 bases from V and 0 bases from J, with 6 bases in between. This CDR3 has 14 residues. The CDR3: CASSIDISNQPQHF. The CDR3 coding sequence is TGTGCCAGTAGTATTGACATTAGCAATCAGCCCCAGCATTTT.

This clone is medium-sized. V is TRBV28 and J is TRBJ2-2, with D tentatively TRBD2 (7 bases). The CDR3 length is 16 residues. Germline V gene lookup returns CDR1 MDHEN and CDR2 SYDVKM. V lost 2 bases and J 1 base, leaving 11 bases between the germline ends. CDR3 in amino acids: CASSLRGALNTGELFF. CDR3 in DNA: TGTGCCAGCAGTTTACGGGGGGCTCTGAACACCGGGGAGCTGTTTTTT.

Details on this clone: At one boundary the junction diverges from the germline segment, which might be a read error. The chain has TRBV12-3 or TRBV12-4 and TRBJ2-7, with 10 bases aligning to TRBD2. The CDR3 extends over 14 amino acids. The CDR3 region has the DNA TGTGCCAGTATCCCTCTAGCGGGAGCACGCGAGCAGTACTTT. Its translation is CASIPLAGAREQYF.

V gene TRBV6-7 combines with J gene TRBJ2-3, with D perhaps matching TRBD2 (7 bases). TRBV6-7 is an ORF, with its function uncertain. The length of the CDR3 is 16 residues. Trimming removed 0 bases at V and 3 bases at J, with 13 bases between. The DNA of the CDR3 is TGTGCCAGCAGTTACTCGCCGGGGGGCGGAACAGATACGCAGTATTTT. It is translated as CASSYSPGGGTDTQYF.

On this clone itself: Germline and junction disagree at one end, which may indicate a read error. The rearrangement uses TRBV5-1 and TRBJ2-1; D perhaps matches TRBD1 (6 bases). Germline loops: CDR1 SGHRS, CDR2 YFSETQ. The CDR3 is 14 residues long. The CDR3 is CASSLGQVGGEQFF. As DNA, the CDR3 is TGCGCCAGCAGCTTGGGACAGGTTGGGGGTGAGCAATTCTTC.